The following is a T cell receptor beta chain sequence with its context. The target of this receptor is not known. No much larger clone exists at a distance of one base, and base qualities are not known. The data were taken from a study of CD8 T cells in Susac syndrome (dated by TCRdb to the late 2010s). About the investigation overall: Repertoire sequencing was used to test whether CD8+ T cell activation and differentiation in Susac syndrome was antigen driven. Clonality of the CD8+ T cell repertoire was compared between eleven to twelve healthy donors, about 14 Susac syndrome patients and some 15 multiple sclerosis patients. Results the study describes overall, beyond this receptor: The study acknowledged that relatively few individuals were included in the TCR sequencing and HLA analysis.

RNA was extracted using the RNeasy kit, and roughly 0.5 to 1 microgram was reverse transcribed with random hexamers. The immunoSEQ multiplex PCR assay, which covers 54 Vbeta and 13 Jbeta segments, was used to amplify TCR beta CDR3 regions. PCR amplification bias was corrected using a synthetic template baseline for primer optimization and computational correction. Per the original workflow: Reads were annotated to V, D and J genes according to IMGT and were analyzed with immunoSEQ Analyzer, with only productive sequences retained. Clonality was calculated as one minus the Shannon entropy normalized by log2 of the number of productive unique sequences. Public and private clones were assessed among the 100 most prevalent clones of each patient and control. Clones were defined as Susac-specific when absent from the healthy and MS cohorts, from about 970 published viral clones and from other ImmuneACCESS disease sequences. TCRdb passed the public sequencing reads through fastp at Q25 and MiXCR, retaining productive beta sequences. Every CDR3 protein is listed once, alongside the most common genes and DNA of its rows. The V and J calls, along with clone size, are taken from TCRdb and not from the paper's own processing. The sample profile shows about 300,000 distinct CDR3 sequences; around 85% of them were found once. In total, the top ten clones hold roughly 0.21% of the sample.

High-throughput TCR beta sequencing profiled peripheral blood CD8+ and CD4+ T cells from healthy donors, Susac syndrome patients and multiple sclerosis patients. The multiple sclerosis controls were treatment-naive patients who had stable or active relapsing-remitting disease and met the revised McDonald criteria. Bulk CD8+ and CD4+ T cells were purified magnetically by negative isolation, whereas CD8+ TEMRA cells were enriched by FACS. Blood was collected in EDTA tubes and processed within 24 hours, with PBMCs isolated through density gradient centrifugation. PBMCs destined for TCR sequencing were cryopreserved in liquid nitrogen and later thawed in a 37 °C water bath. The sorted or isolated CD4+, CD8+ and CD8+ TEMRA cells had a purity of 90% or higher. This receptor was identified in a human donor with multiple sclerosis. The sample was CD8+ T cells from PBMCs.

The CDR3 protein: CASSLRSQGGPEAFF. The DNA is as follows: TGTGCCAGCAGTTTAAGGTCGCAGGGGGGCCCTGAAGCTTTCTTT. Recombination joined TRBV28 with TRBJ1-1; TRBD1 fits 7 bases in the junction. CDR1 and CDR2 were assigned from the germline V gene as MDHEN and SYDVKM. Including cysteine and phenylalanine, the CDR3 has 15 amino acids. Left in the record is the CDR3 DNA by itself, 45 bases read in frame from the first base. The germline V and J ends show losses of 2 bases and 6 bases respectively, and no gene match explains 9 bases of the junction.